These 10 T cell receptor beta chains originate from one sample sequenced in a study of OX40 agonist ivuxolimab in advanced cancers. The protocol was immunoSEQ multiplex PCR, while the TCRdb copy is restricted to in-frame clones and leaves out a portion. Among under 45,000 clones listed, 70% to 90% were seen once. This specimen consisted of CD4+ or CD8+ T cells sorted from blood, obtained in a trial of the OX40 agonist ivuxolimab. Receptor source: an adult with an advanced solid tumor such as melanoma, head and neck, liver or kidney cancer.

This clone came up a few times. V is TRBV27 and J is TRBJ1-4, with D possibly matching TRBD1 (6 bases). V shed 3 bases and J shed 1 base, with 9 bases lying between them. Germline CDR1 is MNHEY and CDR2 is SMNVEV (reference sequence). The CDR3 covers 15 residues. As DNA, the CDR3 is TGTGCCAGCAGTTTCCAACAGGGAACTAATGAAAAACTGTTTTTT. This translates into CASSFQQGTNEKLFF.

The V call is TRBV7-8, the J call TRBJ1-1, with unresolved D. The length of the CDR3 is 14 residues. The V end was cut by 6 bases, the J end by 6 bases, with 17 bases between. The V gene's germline CDR1 is SGHVS and CDR2 FQNEAQ. CDR3: CASSRNTWEAEAFF. The CDR3 nucleotides read TGTGCCAGCAGTCGAAATACGTGGGAGGCTGAAGCTTTCTTT.

The chain has TRBV10-3 and TRBJ2-5; 7 nucleotides line up with TRBD2. The junction had 6 bases not matched to a gene; V was cut back by 6 bases and J by 2 bases. The CDR3 is 14 residues long. Germline loops: CDR1 ENHRY, CDR2 SYGVKD. This CDR3 is CAISAGEGQETQYF. The CDR3 coding sequence is TGTGCCATCAGCGCCGGGGAGGGGCAAGAGACCCAGTACTTC.

Comment on this clone: An end of the junction does not agree with germline; a read error may underlie this. This specimen includes other DNA sequences encoding the same CDR3. The chain recombines TRBV30 with TRBJ2-1; 8 bases align to TRBD2. The CDR3 is 11 amino acids. Germline lookup yields CDR1 GTSNPN and CDR2 SVGIG (reference sequence). CDR3 nucleotide sequence: TGCGCCTGGATGGTGAGCGGGAGTAGATTCTTC. Amino acid sequence: CAWMVSGSRFF.

The chain employs TRBV5-6 and TRBJ2-7; possible D gene TRBD2, 6 bases. This CDR3 is built from 16 residues. The V end was cut by 4 bases, the J end by 8 bases, with 25 bases between. Germline assignment: CDR1 SGHDT and CDR2 YYEEEE. The CDR3 DNA is TGTGCCAGCAGCCCGGGTGCGGGACTCCTCGTCGTCAAGCAGTACTTC. This encodes CASSPGAGLLVVKQYF.

A few counts support this clone. The chain uses TRBV18 and TRBJ2-1; 11 bases agree with TRBD2. Per the germline V gene, CDR1 is KGHSH and CDR2 is LQKENI. The J segment lost 9 bases and the V segment lost 2 bases, leaving 3 bases of the junction unmatched. CDR3 size: 14 residues. CDR3 DNA: TGTGCCAGCTCACCAACTCTAGCGGGAGGTGAGCAGTTCTTC. Translation gives CASSPTLAGGEQFF. Based on the CDR3 plus reference TRBV18 and TRBJ2-1, the full variable domain is NAGVMQNPRHLVRRRGQEARLRCSPMKGHSHVYWYRQLPEEGLKFMVYLQKENIIDESGMPKERFSAEFPKEGPSILRIQQVVRGDSAAYFCASSPTLAGGEQFFGPGTRLTVL.

The gene calls are TRBV4-1 and TRBJ1-5; D remains unclear. CDR3 length: 18 amino acids. The V and J ends lost 0 bases and 2 bases respectively, with 17 bases between them. The germline CDR1 and CDR2 sequences are MGHRA and YSYEKL. CDR3 DNA sequence: TGCGCCAGCAGCCAAGACCCTGGAACCTCCCCGGGCAATCAGCCCCAGCATTTT. Protein sequence: CASSQDPGTSPGNQPQHF.

This clone was detected only once. This sequence joins TRBV13 and TRBJ2-7; TRBD2 agrees at 11 bases. This CDR3 comprises 16 residues. The V segment lost 3 bases and the J segment 0 bases; nucleotides outside the gene matches: 4. Per the germline V gene, CDR1 is PRHDT and CDR2 is FYEKMQ (reference sequence). The CDR3 here is CASSLVAGGSSYEQYV. The CDR3 DNA reads TGTGCCAGCAGCTTGGTAGCGGGAGGGAGCTCCTACGAGCAGTACGTC.

Remarks on this clone: Additional DNA sequences in this sample encode the identical CDR3. J is TRBJ2-1 and V is TRBV5-1; 8 bases line up with TRBD1. V was clipped by 3 bases and J by 0 bases; unmatched bases: 5. Germline V lookup: CDR1 SGHRS, CDR2 YFSETQ. The CDR3 is 16 amino acids. This CDR3 is CASSSAGTGSYNEQFF. In DNA, the CDR3 is TGCGCCAGCAGCTCGGCCGGGACAGGCTCCTACAATGAGCAGTTCTTC.

The genes are TRBV5-1 and TRBJ2-5; TRBD1 matches 7 bases. The CDR3 sequence is 14 residues long. The germline V gene encodes CDR1 SGHRS and CDR2 YFSETQ. The J segment lost 1 base and the V segment lost 4 bases, leaving 4 bases of the junction unmatched. The CDR3 region has the DNA TGCGCCAGCAGCCAGGGACAGCCCCAAGAGACCCAGTACTTC. As protein: CASSQGQPQETQYF. The full variable domain, rest sourced from reference TRBV5-1 and TRBJ2-5, is KAGVTQTPRYLIKTRGQQVTLSCSPISGHRSVSWYQQTPGQGLQFLFEYFSETQRNKGNFPGRFSGRQFSNSRSEMNVSTLELGDSALYLCASSQGQPQETQYFGPGTRLLVL.